The 25 T cell receptor beta chains below come from one sample, sequenced in a study of early T cells in non-severe SARS-CoV-2 infection. TCRdb called the 5' RACE reads again in MiXCR, with one record for every CDR3 protein. Here the sample spans around 60,000 distinct CDR3 sequences, roughly 13% being singletons. Sequencing used whole blood. The source of these receptors is an adult who was a healthcare worker with PCR-confirmed SARS-CoV-2 infection or an uninfected control (not recorded which).

The V call is TRBV13, the J call TRBJ2-1, with TRBD2 matching over 8 bases. J gave up 2 bases and V 5 bases, and 5 bases lay outside the gene matches. From germline, CDR1 is PRHDT and CDR2 FYEKMQ (reference sequence). CDR3 size: 15 residues. CDR3 coding DNA: TGTGCCAGCAGCCCAGTCGGGGGGGCCTACAATGAGCAGTTCTTC. It is translated as CASSPVGGAYNEQFF.

This clonotype has ten or more counts. This rearrangement joins TRBV20-1 to TRBJ1-1; D remains ambiguous. Trimming cost V 5 bases and J 4 bases, with 11 bases left between them. The germline V gene has CDR1 DFQATT and CDR2 SNEGSKA (reference sequence). The CDR3 consists of 12 residues. The CDR3 is CSALQRSTEAFF. In DNA, the CDR3 is TGCAGTGCTTTACAACGTAGCACTGAAGCTTTCTTT.

This clonotype has only one observation. The chain recombines TRBV5-8 with TRBJ2-7; TRBD2 matches 11 bases. The CDR3 sequence is 15 residues long. With V trimmed by 0 bases and J by 5 bases, 4 bases remained unmatched. The germline gives CDR1 SGHTS, CDR2 YDEGEE. The CDR3 region has the DNA TGTGCCAGCAGCTTGGAACTAGCGGGAGTTGACGAGCAGTACTTC. Its translation is CASSLELAGVDEQYF.

This clonotype was found many times. The genes are TRBV7-6 and TRBJ1-2; 7 bases are shared with TRBD1. The CDR3 spans 15 residues. The ends lost 4 bases at V and 3 bases at J; junction bases unmatched: 8. Germline V gene data show CDR1 as SGHVS and CDR2 as FNYEAQ. Here the CDR3 reads CASSSADRNDYGYTF. The DNA for the CDR3 is TGTGCCAGCAGCTCAGCGGACAGGAACGACTATGGCTACACCTTC.

The chain has TRBV2 and TRBJ2-1; D gene uncertain. V lost 3 bases and J lost 2, with 8 bases in between. This CDR3 contains 14 residues. Per the germline V gene, CDR1 is SNHLY and CDR2 is FYNNEI. The chain's CDR3 is CASSDQRTYNEQFF. The CDR3 DNA reads TGTGCCAGCAGTGATCAACGGACCTACAATGAGCAGTTCTTC. Full variable domain (rest looked up from reference TRBV2 and TRBJ2-1): EPEVTQTPSHQVTQMGQEVILRCVPISNHLYFYWYRQILGQKVEFLVSFYNNEISEKSEIFDDQFSVERPDGSNFTLKIRSTKLEDSAMYFCASSDQRTYNEQFFGPGTRLTVL.

Within the sample, this clonotype is medium-sized. V is TRBV7-8 and J is TRBJ1-5, with a tentative D call TRBD1 (5 bases). Trimming cost V 1 base and J 2 bases, with 12 bases left between them. Germline loops: CDR1 SGHVS, CDR2 FQNEAQ. CDR3 length equals 16 residues. CDR3 bases: TGTGCCAGCAGCTTAGTCGAGGGGTCGGGCAATCAGCCCCAGCATTTT. Its translation: CASSLVEGSGNQPQHF. Full variable domain (missing parts from reference TRBV7-8 and TRBJ1-5): GAGVSQSPRYKVAKRGQDVALRCDPISGHVSLFWYQQALGQGPEFLTYFQNEAQLDKSGLPSDRFFAERPEGSVSTLKIQRTQQEDSAVYLCASSLVEGSGNQPQHFGDGTRLSIL.

This clonotype has a handful of counts. The rearrangement uses TRBV10-2 and TRBJ2-3, with D perhaps given as TRBD1 or TRBD2 (5 bases each). The V and J ends lost 7 bases and 1 base respectively, with 21 bases between them. The CDR3 runs to 17 residues. From germline, CDR1 is WSHSY and CDR2 SAAADI. The CDR3 DNA is TGCGCCAGCATCAGACTGGGGGTATTAGATGGCACAGATACGCAGTATTTT. Translation: CASIRLGVLDGTDTQYF.

There are a few counts of this clonotype. V usage is TRBV20-1 and J usage is TRBJ2-3, with 8 bases that match TRBD1. This CDR3 is built from 17 residues. V lost 5 bases to trimming and J lost 0 bases; unmatched junction nucleotides: 13. In germline, CDR1 is DFQATT, CDR2 SNEGSKA (reference sequence). CDR3 bases: TGCAGTGCTGCTGGACAGGGACAGCAATCTAGCACAGATACGCAGTATTTT. Translation gives CSAAGQGQQSSTDTQYF.

The rearrangement uses TRBV28 and TRBJ2-4, with D perhaps TRBD1 or TRBD2 (5 bases each). The CDR3 consists of 15 residues. The germline gives CDR1 MDHEN, CDR2 SYDVKM. Trimming removed 6 bases at V and 0 bases at J, with 12 bases between. The CDR3: CASRSLGTAKNIQYF. Written as DNA, the CDR3 is TGTGCCAGCAGGTCTCTCGGGACAGCCAAAAACATTCAGTACTTC.

This clonotype occurred many times. This chain connects TRBV7-9 to TRBJ2-5; 10 bases map to TRBD2. This CDR3 has 17 amino acids. After removal of 2 bases from V and 5 bases from J, the junction contained 11 bases not matched to a gene. CDR1 is SEHNR and CDR2 is FQNEAQ in the germline V gene (reference sequence). The CDR3 nucleotides read TGTGCCAGCAGCTTATGGTCGTCTAGCGGGAGACGGGAGACCCAGTACTTC. Protein product: CASSLWSSSGRRETQYF.

The chain's CDR3 is CSAGTASPLHF. The CDR3 region has the DNA TGCAGTGCTGGGACAGCTTCACCCCTCCACTTT. The rearrangement links TRBV20-1 to TRBJ1-6, with 7 bases fitting TRBD1. Germline trimming cut 5 bases from V and 9 bases from J; bases unmatched to any gene: 1. CDR1 is DFQATT, CDR2 SNEGSKA, per germline (reference sequence). The CDR3 has 11 residues.

This clonotype was picked up many times. J is TRBJ1-5 and V is TRBV13; D unclear. This CDR3 comprises 14 residues. The V end lost 0 bases, the J end lost 6 bases, and 9 bases lay between the germline ends. Germline loops: CDR1 PRHDT, CDR2 FYEKMQ (reference sequence). The DNA of the CDR3 is TGTGCCAGCAGCTTAGGTTCGGCGAGTCAGCCCCAGCATTTT. Translating gives CASSLGSASQPQHF.

This clonotype was counted many times. This chain joins TRBV3-1 and TRBJ2-5; 9 bases match TRBD2. Trimming took 4 bases from V and 2 from J; bases not matched to a gene: 5. The CDR3 has 15 amino acids. Germline CDR1 reads LGHDT; CDR2 reads YNNKEL (reference sequence). The CDR3 protein is CASSRAAGGQETQYF. For the CDR3, the DNA is TGTGCCAGCAGCCGTGCAGCGGGGGGTCAAGAGACCCAGTACTTC.

This clonotype was counted at least ten times. V gene TRBV6-2 or TRBV6-3 combines with J gene TRBJ2-3; D is unclear. Trimming removed 5 bases at V and 4 bases at J, with 25 bases between. This CDR3 comprises 18 residues. The germline gives CDR1 MNHEY, CDR2 SVGEGT. CDR3 sequence: CASSAWLPRHNSPDTQYF. The CDR3 nucleotides are TGTGCCAGCAGTGCTTGGCTCCCACGGCACAACAGTCCAGATACGCAGTATTTT.

The J gene is TRBJ2-7, the V gene TRBV7-2, with no clear D. Trimming stripped 5 bases from V and 5 bases from J, with 7 bases between. The CDR3 consists of 11 residues. Germline V gives CDR1 SGHTA, CDR2 FQGNSA. CDR3 region: CASSPGDEQYF. Here the CDR3 DNA reads TGTGCCAGCAGCCCTGGGGACGAGCAGTACTTC.

This clonotype was seen only a few times. The chain recombines TRBV20-1 with TRBJ2-7; TRBD1 matches 7 bases. There are 17 residues in the CDR3. Trimming removed 4 bases from V and 5 bases from J; junction bases left unmatched: 20. In germline, CDR1 is DFQATT, CDR2 SNEGSKA (reference sequence). For the CDR3, the DNA is TGCAGTGCTAAGAACAGGAAGACAGGGACGCAGTGGAACGAGCAGTACTTC. This encodes CSAKNRKTGTQWNEQYF.

This clonotype appeared many times. The V call is TRBV19, the J call TRBJ2-5, with TRBD2 matching over 14 bases. In germline, CDR1 is LNHDA, CDR2 SQIVND (reference sequence). The CDR3 runs to 18 residues. The V gene end was trimmed by 1 base and the J gene end by 5 bases; junction bases not matched to a gene: 9. CDR3 residues: CASSIVQTGLAGDETQYF. CDR3 in DNA: TGTGCCAGTAGTATAGTTCAAACGGGACTAGCGGGGGACGAGACCCAGTACTTC.

This clonotype was observed at least ten times. The chain is built from TRBV5-4 and TRBJ2-5; the D gene is possibly TRBD2 (5 bases). CDR1 and CDR2 (germline): SGHNT, YYREEE (reference sequence). This CDR3 has 15 residues. Trimming took 4 bases from V and 5 from J, leaving 18 bases between them. The CDR3 region is CASSGQRARSETQYF. In DNA form, the CDR3 reads TGTGCCAGCAGCGGTCAGAGGGCGCGTAGCGAGACCCAGTACTTC.

This clonotype has at least ten counts. V gene TRBV29-1 combines with J gene TRBJ2-7; D uncertain. The V and J ends lost 1 base and 0 bases respectively, with 19 bases between them. CDR3 length: 17 amino acids. Per the germline V gene, CDR1 is SQVTM and CDR2 is ANQGSEA. The CDR3 nucleotides are TGCAGCGTTGAAGCGGAAGGACGGGCACCCTTCTCCTACGAGCAGTACTTC. Translation gives CSVEAEGRAPFSYEQYF.

CDR3 protein: CASNTEALNTGELFF. CDR3 coding DNA: TGTGCCAGCAATACCGAGGCGCTGAACACCGGGGAGCTGTTTTTT. The V call is TRBV6-1, the J call TRBJ2-2; no clear D. Germline values: CDR1 MNHNS, CDR2 SASEGT. CDR3 size: 15 residues. The V and J ends lost 7 bases and 1 base respectively, with 13 bases between them.

This clonotype was recorded a few times. The V gene is TRBV29-1, the J gene TRBJ2-3; TRBD1 aligns across 8 bases. In germline, CDR1 is SQVTM, CDR2 ANQGSEA. With 7 bases clipped from V and 4 bases from J, the junction kept 1 base outside the gene matches. The CDR3 is 11 amino acids. CDR3 bases: TGCAGCGAGACAGGGGCAGATACGCAGTATTTT. This codes for CSETGADTQYF.

This clonotype came up many times. The J gene is TRBJ2-1, the V gene TRBV10-3; D may be TRBD1 or TRBD2 (5 bases each). Germline CDR1 reads ENHRY; CDR2 reads SYGVKD. The length of the CDR3 is 15 residues. V gave up 2 bases and J gave up 0 bases, with 8 bases separating them. The CDR3 DNA sequence: TGTGCCATCAGTGAGGGGACGAGCTCCTACAATGAGCAGTTCTTC. Translating it yields CAISEGTSSYNEQFF.

This clonotype has more than one count but fewer than ten. The chain couples TRBV27 to TRBJ1-1, with no clear D. Trimming stripped 6 bases from V and 1 base from J, with 12 bases between. Germline lookup yields CDR1 MNHEY and CDR2 SMNVEV (reference sequence). The CDR3 loop spans 14 amino acids. The CDR3, as DNA: TGTGCCAGCAGGATTTACAGCGAGAACACTGAAGCTTTCTTT. Its translation is CASRIYSENTEAFF.

This clonotype has more than one count but fewer than ten. CDR3 in DNA: TGTGCCAGCAGCTTAGCGCCTAGGAACACTGAAGCTTTCTTT. Translating gives CASSLAPRNTEAFF. V and J are TRBV7-2 and TRBJ1-1; the D is unclear. Germline CDR1 is SGHTA and CDR2 is FQGNSA. Trimming stripped 0 bases from V and 1 base from J, with 6 bases between. The CDR3 sequence is 14 residues long.

This clonotype occurred many times. The chain joins TRBV28 to TRBJ1-2; 8 bases are shared with TRBD1. The CDR3 spans 14 residues. Germline trimming cut 3 bases from V and 6 bases from J; bases unmatched to any gene: 6. CDR1 and CDR2 from the germline V gene are MDHEN and SYDVKM. The CDR3 is CASSLDRVGHGYTF. The CDR3 DNA reads TGTGCCAGCAGTTTGGACAGGGTTGGGCATGGCTACACCTTC.